The clone carrying this T cell receptor beta chain was seen repeatedly, ten times or more. The data belong to a study of T cells after yellow fever vaccination. Germline V lookup: CDR1 SGHDT, CDR2 YYEEEE. This CDR3 is 16 amino acids long. With 4 bases removed from V and 11 bases from J, the gap between germline ends came to 22 bases. One entry per CDR3 protein results from TCRdb running MiXCR on the 5' RACE reads. The sample comprises approximately 510,000 distinct CDR3 sequences, 20% to 25% of which are singletons, and roughly a sixth rests with the top ten. This chain links TRBV5-6 with TRBJ2-6; the D gene is possibly TRBD1 (7 bases). This sequence originates from a man aged 18 to 29 who received the YFV17D yellow fever vaccine. Sequencing used PBMCs, obtained more than 20 days after the first yellow fever vaccination. The CDR3: CASSLRIGGGVDVLTF. As DNA, the CDR3 is TGTGCCAGCAGCCTGAGAATAGGGGGCGGGGTCGACGTCCTGACTTTC.